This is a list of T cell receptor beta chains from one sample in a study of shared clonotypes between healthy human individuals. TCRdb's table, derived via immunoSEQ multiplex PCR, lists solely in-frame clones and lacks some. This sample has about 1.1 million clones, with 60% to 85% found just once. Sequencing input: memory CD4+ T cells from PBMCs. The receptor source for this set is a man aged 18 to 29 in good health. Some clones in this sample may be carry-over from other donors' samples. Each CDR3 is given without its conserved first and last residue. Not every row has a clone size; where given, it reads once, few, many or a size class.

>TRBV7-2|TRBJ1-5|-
ASGYREDQPQH
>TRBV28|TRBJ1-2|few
ASARGLNYGYT
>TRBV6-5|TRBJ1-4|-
ASSPQTAEKLF
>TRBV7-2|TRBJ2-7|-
ASSLVHTTTYEQY
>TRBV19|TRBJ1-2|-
ASSITGRPNYGYT
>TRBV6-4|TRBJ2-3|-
ASSLGPTDTQY
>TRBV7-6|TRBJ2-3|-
ASSLQRGGGQQQY
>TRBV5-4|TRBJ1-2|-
ASSDRGGYGYT
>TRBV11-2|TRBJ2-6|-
ASPGEPLNVLT
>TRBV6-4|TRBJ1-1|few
ASSDSAGVNTEAF
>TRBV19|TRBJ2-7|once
ASRAERSSYEQY
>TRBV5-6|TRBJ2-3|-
ASSLQRSDRGTDTQY
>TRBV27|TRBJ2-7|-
ASSSLGAGAPYEQY
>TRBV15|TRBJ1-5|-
ATSRDLGARDQPQH
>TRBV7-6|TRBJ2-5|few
ASSLNQETQY
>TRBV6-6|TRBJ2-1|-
ASSFPQDPGEF
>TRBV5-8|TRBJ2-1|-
ASSLTSGRASEQF
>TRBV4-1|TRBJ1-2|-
ASSPGTGVNYGYT
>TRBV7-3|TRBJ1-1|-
ASSLGWGRGAEAF
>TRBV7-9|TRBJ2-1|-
ASSPQPGQGNWEQF
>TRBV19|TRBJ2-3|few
ASSIRGRGHITDTQY
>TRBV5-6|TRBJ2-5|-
ASSPGQGTGTQY
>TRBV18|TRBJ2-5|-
ASSPSTGLKETQY
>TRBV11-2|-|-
ASSSGTGSVEQY
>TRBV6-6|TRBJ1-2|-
AINKIGGGNGYT
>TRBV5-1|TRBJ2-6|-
ASQSRADLLLPGANVLT
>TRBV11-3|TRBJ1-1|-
ASSLDRTVPKWAF
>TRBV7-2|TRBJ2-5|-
ASSRRVQETQY
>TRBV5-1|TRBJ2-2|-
ASSLEAANTGELF
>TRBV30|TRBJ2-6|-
AWRSGGAGANVLT
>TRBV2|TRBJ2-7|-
ASTSPGTGIYEQY
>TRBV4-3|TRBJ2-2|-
ASSQDLGQGAHTGELF
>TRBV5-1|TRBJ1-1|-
ASSLVGTGVGTEAF
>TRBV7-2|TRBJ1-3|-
ASSPETVDPIY
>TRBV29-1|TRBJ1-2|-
SVVSNYGYT
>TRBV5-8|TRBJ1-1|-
ASLRPDGIQRKGAF
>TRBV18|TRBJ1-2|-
ASSPARDINYGYT
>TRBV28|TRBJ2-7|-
ASSLILREQY
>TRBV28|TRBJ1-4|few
ASSSWGTGSEKLF
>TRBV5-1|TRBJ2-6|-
ASSLGKPGANVLT
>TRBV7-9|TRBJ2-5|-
ASRETSGSRETQY
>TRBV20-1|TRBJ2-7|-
SAGDFYEQY
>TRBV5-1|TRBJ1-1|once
ASSLGFGDTEAF
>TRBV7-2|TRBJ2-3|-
ASSESGISDTQY
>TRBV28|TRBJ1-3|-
ASRDRDRVYGNTIY
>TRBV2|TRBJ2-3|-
ASSEITSGGVDTQY
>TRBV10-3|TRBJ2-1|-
AIGTGQGAPNEQF
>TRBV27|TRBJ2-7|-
ASSLRLAGGTYEQY
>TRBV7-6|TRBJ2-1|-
ASSFGSGGPYNEQF
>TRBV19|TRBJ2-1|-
ASSGGRRRDEQF
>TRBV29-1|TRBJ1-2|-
SAGDGPNYGYT
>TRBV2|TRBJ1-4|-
ASSEWGGSEEKLF
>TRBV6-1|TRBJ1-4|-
ASSPWEINEKLF
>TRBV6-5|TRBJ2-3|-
ASSYVAGGTDTQY
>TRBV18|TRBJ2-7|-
ASSPNPATYEQY